This entry lists 29 T cell receptor beta chains sequenced from one sample in a study of blood T cell repertoires in COVID-19 (dated by TCRdb to the early 2020s). The library was generated by the immunoSEQ multiplex PCR assay. TCRdb took over this immuneACCESS table, retaining in-frame rearrangements with V and J assigned. Such tables are incomplete; in checked studies, under half of the missing clones stem from an unresolved V gene, and the remainder is unexplained. In all, the sample holds under 150,000 clones, and around 80% of those were seen once. The ten biggest clones cover 38% of the sample. The material sequenced was peripheral blood. The receptors derive from a human donor in a cohort sampled during active COVID-19.

The genes are TRBV6-6 and TRBJ2-2; 8 bases fit TRBD1. Germline CDR1 reads MNHNY; CDR2 reads SVGAGI (reference sequence). Trimming at V came to 6 bases and at J to 4 bases, leaving 10 bases not matched to a gene. There are 16 residues in the CDR3. The DNA of the CDR3 is TGTGCCAGCAGGGTGGACAGGGCACGGGGCACCGGGGAGCTGTTTTTT. This translates into CASRVDRARGTGELFF.

The genes are TRBV13 and TRBJ2-5, with 13 bases aligning to TRBD2. There are 17 residues in the CDR3. V lost 4 bases and J lost 5; bases outside the gene matches: 10. Germline V CDR1 and CDR2: PRHDT, FYEKMQ (reference sequence). This CDR3 reads CASSSGLAGDSGETQYF. The CDR3, as DNA: TGTGCCAGCAGCTCCGGACTAGCGGGGGATTCCGGGGAGACCCAGTACTTC.

This clone has just a few counts. The rearrangement uses TRBV5-1 and TRBJ1-1; 8 bases match TRBD1. J was trimmed by 1 base and V by 6 bases; bases with no gene match: 8. This CDR3 comprises 15 residues. CDR1 and CDR2 (germline): SGHRS, YFSETQ. As DNA, the CDR3 is TGCGCCAGCAACAGGGCCGGACAGGGGAACACTGAAGCTTTCTTT. Its translation is CASNRAGQGNTEAFF.

The V and J genes are TRBV5-1 and TRBJ1-3; TRBD1 matches 7 bases. The CDR3 is made up of 16 amino acids. CDR1 and CDR2 (germline): SGHRS, YFSETQ. V shed 4 bases and J 3 bases; nucleotides not matched to a gene: 10. Here the CDR3 reads CASSKDREGGGNTIYF. CDR3 DNA sequence: TGCGCCAGCAGCAAAGACAGGGAAGGAGGTGGAAACACCATATATTTT.

CDR3 protein: CASSLGGAVPPQHF. For the CDR3, the DNA is TGTGCCAGCAGTTTAGGTGGCGCGGTTCCGCCCCAGCATTTT. The V call is TRBV28, the J call TRBJ1-5; D gene uncertain. V gave up 2 bases and J gave up 9 bases, with 14 bases separating them. Germline CDR1 is MDHEN and CDR2 is SYDVKM. The CDR3 spans 14 residues. Supplemented by reference TRBV28 and TRBJ1-5, the full variable domain reads DVKVTQSSRYLVKRTGEKVFLECVQDMDHENMFWYRQDPGLGLRLIYFSYDVKMKEKGDIPEGYSVSREKKERFSLILESASTNQTSMYLCASSLGGAVPPQHFGDGTRLSIL.

The gene calls are TRBV7-3 and TRBJ2-2; 13 bases align to TRBD2. The CDR3 spans 16 residues. The V gene end was trimmed by 5 bases and the J gene end by 4 bases; junction bases not matched to a gene: 4. From germline, CDR1 is SGHTA and CDR2 FQGTGA. CDR3 sequence reads: CASSLRTSGGTGELFF. CDR3 nucleotide sequence: TGTGCCAGCAGCCTTCGGACTAGCGGGGGCACCGGGGAGCTGTTTTTT.

Only a few counts were recorded for this clone. In DNA, the CDR3 is TGTGCCAGCAGGCAAAGAAACCAGCCCCAGCATTTT. It encodes CASRQRNQPQHF. The gene calls are TRBV19 and TRBJ1-5; D remains unclear. This CDR3 region has 12 residues. The germline V gene has CDR1 LNHDA and CDR2 SQIVND (reference sequence). Trimming took 9 bases from V and 7 from J, leaving 13 bases between them.

This clone was counted only a few times. V usage is TRBV5-6 and J usage is TRBJ1-6, with D possibly being TRBD1 (6 bases). CDR3 length: 17 residues. V was shortened by 4 bases and J by 5 bases, with 19 bases between the two germline ends. Germline CDR1 and CDR2: SGHDT and YYEEEE. CDR3 sequence reads: CASSKSYRTVDNSPLHF. The CDR3, as DNA: TGTGCCAGCAGCAAGAGCTATAGGACAGTCGATAATTCACCCCTCCACTTT.

This clone was counted once. V and J are TRBV9 and TRBJ1-1, with a weak D call TRBD1 (6 bases). The ends were cut back, 4 bases at V and 0 bases at J, with 16 bases in the middle. The V gene's germline CDR1 is SGDLS and CDR2 YYNGEE. The CDR3 extends over 16 amino acids. CDR3 region: CASSPITDSLNTEAFF. CDR3 bases: TGTGCCAGCAGCCCAATAACGGACAGCCTGAACACTGAAGCTTTCTTT.

The sample holds one count of this clone. The rearrangement joins TRBV28 to TRBJ1-3, with D possibly being TRBD1 (5 bases). The CDR3 extends over 15 amino acids. The V and J ends lost 1 base and 5 bases respectively, with 12 bases between them. Germline values: CDR1 MDHEN, CDR2 SYDVKM. The CDR3 is CASSLLPGNRNTIYF. DNA for the CDR3: TGTGCCAGCAGTTTATTGCCAGGGAACCGAAACACCATATATTTT.

The chain couples TRBV19 to TRBJ2-7, with a weak D call TRBD2 (6 bases). The germline V gene encodes CDR1 LNHDA and CDR2 SQIVND (reference sequence). Trimming left V 7 bases short and J 3 bases short, with 10 bases between. The CDR3 is made up of 12 amino acids. CDR3 sequence (DNA): TGTGCCAGTATTGGCGGGGACTACGAGCAGTACTTC. This translates into CASIGGDYEQYF.

The chain uses TRBV7-2 and TRBJ2-1; D call uncertain. V was cut by 2 bases and J by 8 bases, with 10 bases left in between. CDR1 is SGHTA and CDR2 is FQGNSA in the germline V gene. This CDR3 spans 13 amino acids. The CDR3 region has the DNA TGTGCCAGCAGCTTAACCGTTCGCGATGAGCAGTTCTTC. Amino acids: CASSLTVRDEQFF.

The chain employs TRBV5-6 and TRBJ1-2; D gene unclear. CDR1 and CDR2 from the germline V gene are SGHDT and YYEEEE. CDR3 length equals 12 residues. Trimming removed 3 bases at V and 5 bases at J, with 8 bases between. The CDR3 sequence: CASSSSRYGYTF. DNA for the CDR3: TGTGCCAGCAGCTCCTCTAGGTATGGCTACACCTTC.

This clone was detected once. The chain employs TRBV2 and TRBJ1-4; no clear D gene. Trimming stripped 1 base from V and 0 bases from J, with 12 bases between. The CDR3 covers 17 residues. Per the germline V gene, CDR1 is SNHLY and CDR2 is FYNNEI. DNA for the CDR3: TGTGCCAGCAGTGAAGGACCCAGCGTCGCAACTAATGAAAAACTGTTTTTT. Amino acid sequence: CASSEGPSVATNEKLFF.

The V and J genes are TRBV9 and TRBJ1-5; D may be TRBD1 (6 bases). The CDR3 runs 15 residues. CDR1 is SGDLS and CDR2 is YYNGEE in the germline V gene. V dropped 6 bases and J dropped 10 bases, with 23 bases sitting between them. The DNA of the CDR3 is TGTGCCAGCACTCCGACGGACAGCCATGTATCTCCCCAGCATTTT. Residues: CASTPTDSHVSPQHF.

The chain joins TRBV11-3 to TRBJ2-2; D may be TRBD1 (6 bases). Germline V lookup: CDR1 SGHNT, CDR2 YENEEA. Trimming left V 6 bases short and J 2 bases short, with 16 bases between. The CDR3 has 16 amino acids. Written as DNA, the CDR3 is TGTGCCAGCAGTTTGCTTTGGACAGCCAACACCGGGGAGCTGTTTTTT. It is translated as CASSLLWTANTGELFF. Full variable domain (rest looked up from reference TRBV11-3 and TRBJ2-2): EAGVVQSPRYKIIEKKQPVAFWCNPISGHNTLYWYLQNLGQGPELLIRYENEEAVDDSQLPKDRFSAERLKGVDSTLKIQPAELGDSAVYLCASSLLWTANTGELFFGEGSRLTVL.

V is TRBV19 and J is TRBJ2-5; 9 nucleotides match TRBD1. V was clipped by 6 bases and J by 2 bases; unmatched bases: 7. The germline V gene encodes CDR1 LNHDA and CDR2 SQIVND (reference sequence). There are 15 residues in the CDR3. The CDR3 protein is CASRQRQGEQETQYF. For the CDR3, the DNA is TGTGCCAGTAGGCAGCGACAGGGGGAGCAAGAGACCCAGTACTTC. The complete variable domain, with remaining parts taken from reference TRBV19 and TRBJ2-5, reads DGGITQSPKYLFRKEGQNVTLSCEQNLNHDAMYWYRQDPGQGLRLIYYSQIVNDFQKGDIAEGYSVSREKKESFPLTVTSAQKNPTAFYLCASRQRQGEQETQYFGPGTRLLVL.

The rearrangement links TRBV5-1 to TRBJ1-6; 8 nucleotides agree with TRBD1. Germline assignment: CDR1 SGHRS and CDR2 YFSETQ. Trimming took 0 bases from V and 7 from J; bases not matched to a gene: 3. This CDR3 comprises 15 residues. CDR3 sequence: CASSLAQGANSPLHF. In DNA form, the CDR3 reads TGCGCCAGCAGCTTGGCTCAGGGGGCAAATTCACCCCTCCACTTT.

The rearrangement links TRBV28 to TRBJ1-2, with 7 positions matching TRBD1. This CDR3 contains 12 residues. The germline V gene has CDR1 MDHEN and CDR2 SYDVKM. The ends lost 4 bases at V and 4 bases at J; junction bases unmatched: 0. In DNA form, the CDR3 reads TGTGCCAGCAGTTACAGGGGCTATGGCTACACCTTC. Its protein is CASSYRGYGYTF.

This clone was recorded a few times. The genes are TRBV18 and TRBJ1-2; the D gene is possibly TRBD1 (6 bases). Germline CDR1 reads KGHSH; CDR2 reads LQKENI. Trimming removed 2 bases at V and 6 bases at J, with 16 bases between. This CDR3 has 15 amino acids. The chain's CDR3 is CASSPKDGSGDGYTF. The DNA for the CDR3 is TGTGCCAGCTCACCAAAAGATGGATCAGGGGATGGCTACACCTTC.

This clone showed up just once. The chain uses TRBV3-1 (or the pseudogene TRBV3-2) and TRBJ2-3; D remains unclear. The CDR3 covers 12 residues. The germline V gene has CDR1 LGHDT and CDR2 YNNKEL (reference sequence). Trimming pared 4 bases from V and 5 bases from J, leaving 7 bases between. The CDR3 reads CASSLRGDTQYF. The CDR3 DNA follows: TGTGCCAGCAGCCTTAGAGGAGATACGCAGTATTTT.

The chain employs TRBV25-1 and TRBJ2-6; no clear D. CDR3 size: 15 residues. V was clipped by 4 bases and J by 0 bases, with 7 bases between them. CDR1 MGHDK and CDR2 SYGVNS come from the germline V gene. Here the CDR3 DNA reads TGTGCCAGCAGTGCAGATCTCTCTGGGGCCAACGTCCTGACTTTC. Amino acids: CASSADLSGANVLTF.

This clone was picked up a small number of times. This chain joins TRBV11-3 and TRBJ1-6; the match to TRBD1 covers 9 bases. The length of the CDR3 is 15 residues. The V gene end was trimmed by 0 bases and the J gene end by 7 bases; junction bases not matched to a gene: 1. Looked up from germline, CDR1 is SGHNT and CDR2 is YENEEA. The CDR3 DNA reads TGTGCCAGCAGCTTAGATGGGACAGGGAATTCACCCCTCCACTTT. Protein: CASSLDGTGNSPLHF.

V gene TRBV2 combines with J gene TRBJ2-1; 16 positions match TRBD2. Germline values: CDR1 SNHLY, CDR2 FYNNEI. Trimming at V came to 6 bases and at J to 6 bases, leaving 11 bases not matched to a gene. The CDR3 runs to 18 residues. CDR3 amino acids: CASRGLAGGPRVGNEQFF. The CDR3 coding sequence is TGTGCCAGCAGGGGACTAGCGGGGGGGCCGAGGGTCGGCAATGAGCAGTTCTTC.

V and J are TRBV5-8 and TRBJ1-3, with D unclear. Per the germline V gene, CDR1 is SGHTS and CDR2 is YDEGEE. CDR3 length equals 12 residues. V gave up 2 bases and J gave up 7 bases, with 7 bases separating them. CDR3 bases: TGTGCCAGCAGCTTCGACTCTAACACCATATATTTT. As protein: CASSFDSNTIYF. Together with reference TRBV5-8 and TRBJ1-3, the CDR3 gives the full variable domain: EAGVTQSPTHLIKTRGQQATLRCSPISGHTSVYWYQQALGLGLQFLLWYDEGEERNRGNFPPRFSGRQFPNYSSELNVNALELEDSALYLCASSFDSNTIYFGEGSWLTVV.

The chain joins TRBV5-5 to TRBJ1-1; a weak D match, TRBD1 (5 bases). Trimming pared 4 bases from V and 2 bases from J, leaving 15 bases between. Germline V gene sequence: CDR1 SGHKS, CDR2 YYEKEE (reference sequence). The CDR3 is 15 residues long. The CDR3: CASSPTDTRNTEAFF. The CDR3 region has the DNA TGTGCCAGCAGCCCGACGGACACACGTAACACTGAAGCTTTCTTT.

This clone occurred a few times. The chain combines TRBV28 with TRBJ1-2; weak D call: TRBD1 (5 bases). The V and J ends lost 8 bases and 3 bases respectively, with 13 bases between them. The CDR3 has 13 residues. CDR1 MDHEN and CDR2 SYDVKM come from the germline V gene. The CDR3 here is CASGLPGDYGYTF. CDR3 coding DNA: TGTGCCAGCGGGCTCCCGGGGGACTATGGCTACACCTTC.

This chain connects TRBV18 to TRBJ1-3; D is uncertain. Between the trimmed V and J ends, which lost 6 bases and 1 base, there was a span of 7 bases. Looked up from germline, CDR1 is KGHSH and CDR2 is LQKENI. The CDR3 loop spans 13 amino acids. CDR3 nucleotides: TGTGCCAGCTCCCGGGAGTCTGGAAACACCATATATTTT. It translates to CASSRESGNTIYF. Complete variable domain (other parts from reference TRBV18 and TRBJ1-3): NAGVMQNPRHLVRRRGQEARLRCSPMKGHSHVYWYRQLPEEGLKFMVYLQKENIIDESGMPKERFSAEFPKEGPSILRIQQVVRGDSAAYFCASSRESGNTIYFGEGSWLTVV.

CDR3 amino acids: CASGTPNTDTQYF. CDR3 coding DNA: TGTGCCAGCGGGACTCCTAACACAGATACGCAGTATTTT. The chain employs TRBV6-5 and TRBJ2-3; possible D gene TRBD2, 6 bases. In germline, CDR1 is MNHEY, CDR2 SVGAGI. V was trimmed by 8 bases and J by 2 bases, leaving 11 bases between them. The CDR3 is made up of 13 amino acids.